Listed here are 10 T cell receptor beta chains from one sample, sequenced in a study of blood T cells in healthy people across ages (dated by TCRdb to 2013 to 2016). Preparation of the library involved 5' RACE. Instrument on record: Illumina HiSeq 2500. A second PCR of 7 to 11 cycles was performed with a sample-barcoded 5' primer and a J-beta primer mix. TCRdb reprocessed the public reads (quality trimming at Q25 with fastp, clone calling with MiXCR) and kept in-frame beta chains. Rows matching on CDR3 protein sequence are summarized as one entry with the most common DNA and genes. This sample gives about 930,000 distinct CDR3 sequences in total; about 29% of them show up just once. The biggest ten clones account for about 9.4% of the sample. This sample also belongs to another study, concerning T cells of mothers and their children.

Specimen: blood. The origin of the receptors is a woman aged 35 to 49 in good health.

The V call is TRBV6-2 or TRBV6-3, the J call TRBJ2-7; D unresolved. Trimming shortened V by 6 bases and J by 1 base, and 10 bases separated the two germline ends. The CDR3 has 13 residues. CDR1 and CDR2 from the germline V gene are MNHEY and SVGEGT. The CDR3 DNA follows: TGTGCCAGCAGCGACGGCGGATCCTACGAGCAGTACTTC. The encoded protein is CASSDGGSYEQYF.

The chain carries TRBV30 and TRBJ1-5; D gene ambiguous. Between the trimmed V and J ends, which lost 3 bases and 4 bases, there was a span of 10 bases. The CDR3 length is 13 residues. Per the germline V gene, CDR1 is GTSNPN and CDR2 is SVGIG (reference sequence). CDR3 DNA sequence: TGTGCCTGGAGGAGGGCCGGTAATCAGCCCCAGCATTTT. Residues: CAWRRAGNQPQHF.

The chain is built from TRBV24-1 and TRBJ2-1; TRBD1 matches 9 bases. In germline, CDR1 is KGHDR, CDR2 SFDVKD. This CDR3 is built from 16 residues. After removal of 1 base from V and 8 bases from J, the junction contained 8 bases not matched to a gene. CDR3 DNA sequence: TGTGCCACCAGTGATTTCCGGGACAGGGAGTACCATGAGCAGTTCTTC. This codes for CATSDFRDREYHEQFF.

The chain carries TRBV20-1 and TRBJ2-3; 9 bases map to TRBD2. Trimming removed 5 bases from V and 1 base from J; junction bases left unmatched: 10. This CDR3 has 16 amino acids. Germline assignment: CDR1 DFQATT and CDR2 SNEGSKA (reference sequence). This CDR3 is CSAVIGGGGRTDTQYF. The CDR3 coding sequence is TGCAGTGCTGTAATTGGCGGGGGGGGACGCACAGATACGCAGTATTTT.

The V gene is TRBV7-2, the J gene TRBJ1-2, with D unresolved. The CDR3 extends over 12 amino acids. In germline, CDR1 is SGHTA, CDR2 FQGNSA. With 5 bases removed from V and 8 bases from J, the gap between germline ends came to 12 bases. The CDR3 DNA sequence: TGTGCCAGCAGCCCCGTCGCCGGCGGCTACACCTTC. The encoded protein is CASSPVAGGYTF. The full variable domain, with the rest looked up from reference TRBV7-2 and TRBJ1-2, is GAGVSQSPSNKVTEKGKDVELRCDPISGHTALYWYRQSLGQGLEFLIYFQGNSAPDKSGLPSDRFSAERTGGSVSTLTIQRTQQEDSAVYLCASSPVAGGYTFGSGTRLTVV.

The CDR3 sequence: CASSPLPGGLQYF. The CDR3 coding sequence is TGTGCCAGCAGTCCGCTCCCGGGGGGGTTGCAGTACTTC. This chain connects TRBV28 to TRBJ2-7, with TRBD2 matching over 8 bases. The CDR3 sequence is 13 residues long. V lost 5 bases to trimming and J lost 9 bases; unmatched junction nucleotides: 9. Germline V CDR1 and CDR2: MDHEN, SYDVKM.

This clonotype was seen a handful of times. This sequence joins TRBV5-4 and TRBJ2-6, with D possibly matching TRBD1 (5 bases). V was shortened by 4 bases and J by 0 bases, with 11 bases between the two germline ends. The CDR3 runs to 16 residues. Germline loops: CDR1 SGHNT, CDR2 YYREEE (reference sequence). CDR3 sequence: CASSPGSSSGANVLTF. The CDR3 DNA sequence: TGTGCCAGCAGCCCAGGGTCCTCCTCTGGGGCCAACGTCCTGACTTTC.

The V call is TRBV4-3, the J call TRBJ2-4, with 13 bases identical to TRBD2. CDR1 is LGHNA, CDR2 YSLEER, per germline. The CDR3 runs 19 residues. J lost 0 bases, V lost 1 base, and 6 bases had no gene match. DNA for the CDR3: TGCGCCAGCAGCCAAGTGACTAGCGGGGGGTCTGTAGCCAAAAACATTCAGTACTTC. It yields the protein CASSQVTSGGSVAKNIQYF.

The chain links TRBV3-1 to TRBJ2-1; 8 bases agree with TRBD2. The last part of the DNA fits TRBJ2-7 better; the J call may be wrong. The CDR3 totals 15 residues. Per germline, CDR1 LGHDT and CDR2 YNNKEL (reference sequence). CDR3 amino acids: CASSRGGGSYNEQYF. Written as DNA, the CDR3 is TGTGCCAGCAGCCGGGGCGGGGGGTCCTACAATGAGCAGTACTTC.

Many counts were recorded for this clonotype. This rearrangement joins TRBV6-4 to TRBJ2-5; D is perhaps TRBD1 or TRBD2 (5 bases each). Germline CDR1 MRHNA, CDR2 SNTAGT. CDR3 length: 14 amino acids. The ends were cut back, 4 bases at V and 9 bases at J, with 18 bases in the middle. The CDR3 sequence: CASSASDQGRAQYF. CDR3 nucleotides: TGTGCCAGCAGTGCTTCGGACCAGGGACGGGCCCAGTACTTC.